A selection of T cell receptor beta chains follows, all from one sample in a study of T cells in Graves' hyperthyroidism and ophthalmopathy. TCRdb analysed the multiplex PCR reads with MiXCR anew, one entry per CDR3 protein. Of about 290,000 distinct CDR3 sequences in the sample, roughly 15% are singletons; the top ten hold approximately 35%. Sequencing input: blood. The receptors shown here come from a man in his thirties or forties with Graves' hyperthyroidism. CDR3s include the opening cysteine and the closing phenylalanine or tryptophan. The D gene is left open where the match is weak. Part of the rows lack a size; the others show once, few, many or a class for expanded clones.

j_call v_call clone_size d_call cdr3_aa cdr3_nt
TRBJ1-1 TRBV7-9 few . CASSFFQENTEASF TGTGCCAGCAGCTTTTTCCAGGAGAACACTGAAGCTTCCTTT
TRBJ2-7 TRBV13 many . CASSLRGAEYEQYF TGTGCCAGCAGCTTGAGAGGTGCGGAATACGAGCAGTACTTC
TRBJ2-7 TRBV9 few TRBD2 CASSPAGVYEQYF TGTGCCAGCAGCCCAGCGGGAGTCTACGAGCAGTACTTC
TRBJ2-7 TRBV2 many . CASNPGTTYEQYF TGTGCCAGCAATCCGGGAACCACCTACGAGCAGTACTTC
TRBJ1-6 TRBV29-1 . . CSVQQGRASPLHF TGCAGCGTGCAGCAGGGACGGGCTTCACCCCTCCACTTT
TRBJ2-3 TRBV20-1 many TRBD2 CSASLAGGADTQYF TGCAGTGCTAGCCTAGCGGGAGGGGCAGATACGCAGTATTTT
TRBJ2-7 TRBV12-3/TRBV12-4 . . CASSPQLVHEQYF TGTGCCAGCAGTCCGCAATTAGTTCACGAGCAGTACTTC
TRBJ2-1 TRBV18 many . CASSPTRSVFNEQFF TGTGCCAGCTCACCAACCCGATCGGTTTTTAATGAGCAGTTCTTC
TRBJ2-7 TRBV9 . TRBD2 CASSVGLAGYEQYF TGTGCCAGCAGCGTAGGACTAGCGGGCTACGAGCAGTACTTC
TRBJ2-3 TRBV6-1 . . CASTPREDTQYF TGTGCCAGCACCCCACGGGAGGATACGCAGTATTTT
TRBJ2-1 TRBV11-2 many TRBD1 CASSSGTGYNEQFF TGTGCCAGCAGCTCCGGGACAGGTTACAATGAGCAGTTCTTC
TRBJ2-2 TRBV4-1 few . CASSIGRQNTGELFF TGCGCCAGCAGCATTGGACGGCAGAACACCGGGGAGCTGTTTTTT
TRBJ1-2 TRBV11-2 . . CASSLKGSANYGYTF TGTGCCAGCAGCTTAAAGGGGTCCGCTAACTATGGCTACACCTTC
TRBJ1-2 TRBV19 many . CASGPNYGYTF TGTGCCAGCGGGCCTAACTATGGCTACACCTTC
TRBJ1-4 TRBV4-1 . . CASSQSRPGRTNEKLFF TGCGCCAGCAGCCAGTCCAGACCGGGACGGACGAATGAAAAACTGTTTTTT
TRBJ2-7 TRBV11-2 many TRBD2 CASSTRSAVGSGSRPYEQYF TGTGCCAGCAGCACCAGGTCGGCTGTGGGTAGCGGGAGCCGCCCCTACGAGCAGTACTTC
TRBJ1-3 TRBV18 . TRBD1 CASSPRGRGLSFSGNTIYF TGTGCCAGCTCACCACGGGGCAGGGGGCTATCATTCTCTGGAAACACCATATATTTT